The 20 T cell receptor beta chains below all came from one sample that was sequenced in a study of shared clonotypes between healthy human individuals. Naive CD8 cells lacked CD45RO, underwent positive selection for CCR7 and left out terminally differentiated effector memory CD45RA+ cells. The table came from immunoSEQ multiplex PCR; TCRdb's copy has only in-frame clones and leaves some out. The table records some 630,000 clones, approximately 96% of them present only once. Sequenced input: naive CD8+ T cells sorted from blood. The receptors shown here come from a woman in her twenties or thirties in good health.

The chain carries TRBV5-4 and TRBJ2-7; TRBD1 matches at 8 bases. With V trimmed by 3 bases and J by 4 bases, 3 bases remained unmatched. This CDR3 has 13 residues. Germline V gives CDR1 SGHNT, CDR2 YYREEE (reference sequence). DNA for the CDR3: TGTGCCAGCAGCTCCCGGGACAGGTACGAGCAGTACTTC. Translating gives CASSSRDRYEQYF.

This chain connects TRBV2 to TRBJ2-7; 7 bases agree with TRBD1. Germline lookup yields CDR1 SNHLY and CDR2 FYNNEI. The junction had 8 bases not matched to a gene; V was cut back by 7 bases and J by 5 bases. The CDR3 is 13 amino acids. DNA for the CDR3: TGTGCCAGCACCGGGACAGACGTCCACGAGCAGTACTTC. Translation gives CASTGTDVHEQYF.

The gene calls are TRBV6-5 and TRBJ2-7; TRBD1 agrees at 7 bases. The V segment lost 5 bases and the J segment 5 bases; nucleotides outside the gene matches: 9. This CDR3 is built from 14 residues. Germline V gene lookup returns CDR1 MNHEY and CDR2 SVGAGI. For the CDR3, the DNA is TGTGCCAGCAGTGGCTCAAGCACAGGGGACGAGCAGTACTTC. Translated, it gives CASSGSSTGDEQYF.

This chain links TRBV4-2 with TRBJ2-5; 15 positions match TRBD2. Trimming at V came to 2 bases and at J to 11 bases, leaving 15 bases not matched to a gene. Germline V gene sequence: CDR1 LGHNA, CDR2 YNFKEQ. The CDR3 is 18 amino acids. The CDR3: CASSQTGLAGGPYGEQYF. CDR3 DNA sequence: TGTGCCAGCAGCCAAACCGGACTAGCGGGAGGGCCATACGGGGAGCAGTACTTC.

The J gene is TRBJ2-5, the V gene TRBV6-5; D is unresolved. This CDR3 contains 13 residues. The ends were cut back, 2 bases at V and 3 bases at J, with 7 bases in the middle. From germline, CDR1 is MNHEY and CDR2 SVGAGI. The DNA for the CDR3 is TGTGCCAGCAGTTACGGGCTTGAAGAGACCCAGTACTTC. Translating gives CASSYGLEETQYF.

The chain is built from TRBV29-1 and TRBJ2-1; perhaps TRBD2 as D (5 bases). The germline V gene encodes CDR1 SQVTM and CDR2 ANQGSEA. This CDR3 is built from 12 residues. V lost 4 bases to trimming and J lost 5 bases, with 9 bases between them. The DNA of the CDR3 is TGCAGCGTTGTTTCACTAGACAATGAGCAGTTCTTC. As protein: CSVVSLDNEQFF.

The CDR3 DNA follows: TGTGCCAGCAGCCGGACAGACAGAGTCTACAATGAGCAGTTCTTC. The encoded protein is CASSRTDRVYNEQFF. The chain is built from TRBV7-9 and TRBJ2-1, with a possible D match to TRBD1 (6 bases). Trimming pared 5 bases from V and 3 bases from J, leaving 14 bases between. The CDR3 sequence is 15 residues long. Germline V CDR1 and CDR2: SEHNR, FQNEAQ (reference sequence).

The CDR3: CASSPGPNYEQYF. CDR3 nucleotides: TGTGCCAGCAGCCCGGGACCAAACTACGAGCAGTACTTC. This rearrangement joins TRBV11-2 to TRBJ2-7; D is tentatively TRBD1 or TRBD2 (5 bases each). Trimming removed 5 bases at V and 3 bases at J, with 11 bases between. The CDR3 is 13 residues long. CDR1 and CDR2 from the germline V gene are SGHAT and FQNNGV.

This chain uses TRBV4-1 with TRBJ2-5, with D unresolved. The J call is in doubt because the DNA end fits TRBJ2-7 better. CDR1 and CDR2 from the germline V gene are MGHRA and YSYEKL. The CDR3 covers 13 residues. In DNA form, the CDR3 reads TGCGCCAGCAGCCAAGGAGTGGCAGCCGAGCAGTACTTC. The encoded protein is CASSQGVAAEQYF.

The chain recombines TRBV27 with TRBJ2-1; 11 bases agree with TRBD2. The germline V gene encodes CDR1 MNHEY and CDR2 SMNVEV (reference sequence). Trimming cost V 10 bases and J 6 bases; bases outside gene matches: 14. There are 16 residues in the CDR3. The CDR3 is CATEGLAVKPGNEQFF. CDR3 sequence (DNA): TGTGCCACCGAGGGACTAGCGGTTAAACCCGGCAATGAGCAGTTCTTC.

The chain recombines TRBV5-8 with TRBJ2-7, with TRBD2 matching over 11 bases. There are 16 residues in the CDR3. After removal of 4 bases from V and 1 base from J, the junction contained 7 bases not matched to a gene. The V gene's germline CDR1 is SGHTS and CDR2 YDEGEE. The DNA for the CDR3 is TGTGCCAGCAGCAGTCGGACTAGCGGGTTTTCCTACGAGCAGTACTTC. It encodes CASSSRTSGFSYEQYF.

V gene TRBV29-1 combines with J gene TRBJ1-2; 8 bases agree with TRBD1. CDR1 is SQVTM and CDR2 is ANQGSEA in the germline V gene. This CDR3 contains 13 residues. The junction had 5 bases not matched to a gene; V was cut back by 2 bases and J by 6 bases. The DNA for the CDR3 is TGCAGCGTTGAAAATCAGGGGGCAAATGGCTACACCTTC. Amino acid sequence: CSVENQGANGYTF. Full variable domain (remainder filled in from reference TRBV29-1 and TRBJ1-2): SAVISQKPSRDICQRGTSLTIQCQVDSQVTMMFWYRQQPGQSLTLIATANQGSEATYESGFVIDKFPISRPNLTFSTLTVSNMSPEDSSIYLCSVENQGANGYTFGSGTRLTVV.

The chain carries TRBV19 and TRBJ2-1; 12 bases are a match to TRBD2. V lost 3 bases to trimming and J lost 8 bases; unmatched junction nucleotides: 2. The CDR3 is 14 amino acids. CDR1 and CDR2 (germline): LNHDA, SQIVND (reference sequence). As DNA, the CDR3 is TGTGCCAGTAGTATCCTAGCGGGAGGGGATGAGCAGTTCTTC. This sequence encodes CASSILAGGDEQFF.

This clone was recorded a few times. CDR3 sequence: CSVEEVGITDTQYF. CDR3 nucleotide sequence: TGCAGCGTTGAAGAAGTGGGTATTACAGATACGCAGTATTTT. V usage is TRBV29-1 and J usage is TRBJ2-3; D unclear. V was clipped by 0 bases and J by 3 bases, with 10 bases between them. The germline V gene encodes CDR1 SQVTM and CDR2 ANQGSEA. The length of the CDR3 is 14 residues.

V and J are TRBV19 and TRBJ2-7; possible D gene TRBD1, 8 bases. This CDR3 contains 17 residues. The germline V and J ends were trimmed by 4 bases and 0 bases, with 19 bases remaining between them. The germline V gene encodes CDR1 LNHDA and CDR2 SQIVND (reference sequence). The CDR3 loop reads CASSTGTGLVGSYEQYF. In DNA, the CDR3 is TGTGCCAGTAGTACAGGGACAGGACTAGTGGGCTCCTACGAGCAGTACTTC.

The chain has TRBV5-7 and TRBJ1-3; 9 nucleotides line up with TRBD1. TRBV5-7 belongs to the ORF category, with a function that is uncertain. The CDR3 contains 17 residues. The ends lost 1 base at V and 0 bases at J; junction bases unmatched: 5. CDR3 loop: CASSLPRDRDSGNTIYF. CDR3 nucleotide sequence: TGTGCCAGCAGCTTGCCTCGGGACAGGGACTCTGGAAACACCATATATTTT.

Here the CDR3 DNA reads TGTGCCAGCACCCACGCGTGGGCCGGGGAGCTGTTTTTT. Amino acids: CASTHAWAGELFF. V usage is TRBV2 and J usage is TRBJ2-2; D unresolved. The ends were cut back, 7 bases at V and 6 bases at J, with 12 bases in the middle. The CDR3 length is 13 residues. Germline CDR1 SNHLY, CDR2 FYNNEI.

The rearrangement joins TRBV27 to TRBJ1-5; perhaps TRBD1 as D (6 bases). V was cut by 1 base and J by 6 bases, with 13 bases left in between. CDR1 and CDR2 from the germline V gene are MNHEY and SMNVEV (reference sequence). The CDR3 is 15 residues long. The CDR3 bases are TGTGCCAGCAGTTTATTCGGGGGGCTGGGTCAGCCCCAGCATTTT. This translates into CASSLFGGLGQPQHF.

CDR3 loop: CASSLGQGTSYEQYF. CDR3 bases: TGTGCCAGCAGCCTCGGACAGGGGACTAGCTACGAGCAGTACTTC. V usage is TRBV28 and J usage is TRBJ2-7; weak D call: TRBD1 (9 bases). V was clipped by 6 bases and J by 3 bases, with 18 bases between them. In germline, CDR1 is MDHEN, CDR2 SYDVKM. The CDR3 is made up of 15 amino acids.

The chain couples TRBV27 to TRBJ2-5; 8 positions agree with TRBD2. With the DNA end fitting TRBJ2-7 better, the J assignment may be wrong. Germline V gene lookup returns CDR1 MNHEY and CDR2 SMNVEV (reference sequence). This CDR3 is built from 16 residues. The CDR3 region is CASSLLSYGRADEQYF. The CDR3 bases are TGTGCCAGCAGTTTGCTAAGCTACGGGAGGGCCGACGAGCAGTACTTC.